Listed below are T cell receptor beta chains from one sample, sequenced in a study of shared clonotypes between healthy human individuals. Generated by immunoSEQ multiplex PCR, the TCRdb table keeps only in-frame clones and is missing some. The data show about 330,000 clones, with roughly 70% seen just once and approximately 10% held by the top ten. The sample comprised memory CD4+ T cells sorted from blood. These receptors originate from a man aged 30-40 years in good health. CDR3s include the opening cysteine and the closing phenylalanine or tryptophan. A D gene is named only where the DNA matches it firmly. Size is stated for part of the rows, as once, few or many counts, or as a class when the clone is expanded.

clone_size	v_call	j_call	d_call	cdr3_nt	cdr3_aa
-	TRBV6-5	TRBJ2-1	-	TGTGCCAGCAGTGGACTCCTCAGCAATGAGCAGTTCTTC	CASSGLLSNEQFF
-	TRBV28	TRBJ1-4	-	TGTGCCAGCAGTTTACTTTTAGGGGGGGGTGAAAAACTGTTTTTT	CASSLLLGGGEKLFF
-	TRBV5-1	TRBJ2-3	TRBD2	TGCGCCAGCAGCCCCGAGGTTAGCGGGGGCACAGATACGCAGTATTTT	CASSPEVSGGTDTQYF
few	TRBV25-1	TRBJ2-1	-	TGTGCCAGCAGTGACCTGGGCGACAGGCCTCAATTCTTC	CASSDLGDRPQFF
-	TRBV4-3	TRBJ2-5	-	TGCGCCAGCTCTCCCTCGGCAGTCCAAGAGACCCAGTACTTC	CASSPSAVQETQYF
few	TRBV7-2	TRBJ2-2	-	TGTGCCAGCAGCTTAGTGGGAACGAACACCGGGGAGCTGTTTTTT	CASSLVGTNTGELFF
-	TRBV7-9	TRBJ1-1	-	TGTGCCAGCAGTCTGCAGGGTTACACTGAAGCTTTCTTT	CASSLQGYTEAFF
-	TRBV7-3	TRBJ2-5	-	TGTGCCAGCAGCCCGACAGGAACTCAAGAGACCCAGTACTTC	CASSPTGTQETQYF
-	TRBV7-9	TRBJ1-2	-	TGTGCCAGCAGCTTAGCCTTCGGAGGTAGAGGCTACACCTTC	CASSLAFGGRGYTF
-	TRBV27	TRBJ2-3	-	TGTGCCAGCAGTTTAGCGGGAACAGATACGCAGTATTTT	CASSLAGTDTQYF
-	TRBV6-5	TRBJ1-3	-	TGTGCCAGCAGTTACGCCAGCTCTGGAAACACCATATATTTT	CASSYASSGNTIYF
-	TRBV2	TRBJ2-3	TRBD2	TGTGCCAGCAGTGGGGACGGGAGGGGCACAGATACGCAGTATTTT	CASSGDGRGTDTQYF
-	TRBV9	TRBJ1-1	-	TGTGCCAGCAGCGTACAGGCTATGAACACTGAAGCTTTCTTT	CASSVQAMNTEAFF
-	TRBV28	TRBJ2-7	-	TGTGCCAGCAGTGTGAGAGGGGGTTCGAGGGAGCAGTACTTC	CASSVRGGSREQYF
-	TRBV6-4	TRBJ2-3	TRBD2	TGTGCCAGCAGTGACTCTTGGGGGACTAGCGGGAGCCCCACAGATACGCAGTATTTT	CASSDSWGTSGSPTDTQYF
-	TRBV2	TRBJ2-1	TRBD1	TGTGCCAGCAGTAGAGACAGGGCGTTCGACAATGAGCAGTTCTTC	CASSRDRAFDNEQFF
-	TRBV28	TRBJ2-3	-	TGTGCCAGCAGTTTTGCCAACACAGATACGCAGTATTTT	CASSFANTDTQYF
few	TRBV4-3	TRBJ2-1	TRBD2	TGCGCCAGCAGCCAAGGACTAGCGGGAGGGTACAATGAGCAGTTCTTC	CASSQGLAGGYNEQFF
-	TRBV7-3	TRBJ2-3	TRBD1	TGTGCCAGCAGCTCCTCGTCCCGGGACAGGGTGCATACGCAGTATTTT	CASSSSSRDRVHTQYF
once	TRBV7-8	TRBJ2-3	-	TGTGCCAGCAGCTCGGAGGGCCGGGCAGATACGCAGTATTTT	CASSSEGRADTQYF
once	TRBV19	TRBJ2-2	-	TGTGCCAGTAGTAGGGAGACAGGAAACGGGGAGCTGTTTTTT	CASSRETGNGELFF
-	TRBV2	TRBJ2-5	TRBD2	TGTGCCAGCAGGCCCGGGGGGGAGACCCAGTACTTC	CASRPGGETQYF
-	TRBV11-2	TRBJ2-3	TRBD1	TGTGCCAGCAGCCAGGACAGGGGGCAGGCAGATACGCAGTATTTT	CASSQDRGQADTQYF
-	TRBV18	TRBJ1-6	-	TGTGCCAGCTCACCTTTTAAGCCGCGCTCCTATAATTCACCCCTCCACTTT	CASSPFKPRSYNSPLHF
-	TRBV7-9	TRBJ2-1	TRBD2	TGTGCCAGCAGCTTGGGACTAGCGGGAGTTGATGAGCAGTTCTTC	CASSLGLAGVDEQFF
-	TRBV5-1	TRBJ2-7	TRBD1	TGCGCCAGCAGCATAGACAGGGGGTTGCGCGAGCAGTACTTC	CASSIDRGLREQYF
few	TRBV27	TRBJ2-5	-	TGTGCCAGCAGTCCGTTGTACCAAGAGACCCAGTACTTC	CASSPLYQETQYF
-	TRBV5-8	TRBJ1-2	-	TGTGCCAGCAGCCTGGGGTCGGGTAATAACTATGGCTACACCTTC	CASSLGSGNNYGYTF
many	TRBV4-1	TRBJ1-4	TRBD1	TGCGCCAGCAGCCAAGAGACCGCCGGGACAGGGGTAAGAAAACTGTTTTTT	CASSQETAGTGVRKLFF
once	TRBV28	TRBJ2-1	TRBD2	TGTGCCAGCAGGCAAGGGACTAGCGGATTATACAATGAGCAGTTCTTC	CASRQGTSGLYNEQFF
-	TRBV29-1	TRBJ1-2	-	TGCAGCGTTGAATCGGGGGAGGGCTACACCTTC	CSVESGEGYTF